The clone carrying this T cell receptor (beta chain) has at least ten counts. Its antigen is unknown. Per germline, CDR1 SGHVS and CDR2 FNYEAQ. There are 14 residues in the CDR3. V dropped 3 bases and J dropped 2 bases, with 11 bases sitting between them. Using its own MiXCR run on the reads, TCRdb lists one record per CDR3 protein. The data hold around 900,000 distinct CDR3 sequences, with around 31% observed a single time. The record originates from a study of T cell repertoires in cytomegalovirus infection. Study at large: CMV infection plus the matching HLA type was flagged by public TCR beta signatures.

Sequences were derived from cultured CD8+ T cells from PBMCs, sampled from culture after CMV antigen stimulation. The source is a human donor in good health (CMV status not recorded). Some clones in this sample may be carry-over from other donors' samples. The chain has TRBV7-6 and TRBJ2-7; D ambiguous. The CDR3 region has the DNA TGTGCCAGCAGCTTGGGCAGTTTAACCTACGAGCAGTACTTC. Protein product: CASSLGSLTYEQYF. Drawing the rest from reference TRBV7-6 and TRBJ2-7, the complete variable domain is GAGVSQSPRYKVTKRGQDVALRCDPISGHVSLYWYRQALGQGPEFLTYFNYEAQQDKSGLPNDRFSAERPEGSISTLTIQRTEQRDSAMYRCASSLGSLTYEQYFGPGTRLTVT.